This TCR beta chain was identified during a study of T cell changes during pregnancy in multiple sclerosis. This CDR3 region has 15 residues. Germline loops: CDR1 GTSNPN, CDR2 SVGIG (reference sequence). Clones were read by immunoSEQ multiplex PCR, and TCRdb kept only the in-frame ones, dropping some. The repertoire holds fewer than 80,000 clones, with 85% to 95% as singletons. The V gene is TRBV30, the J gene TRBJ1-3; D might be TRBD1 (5 bases). The receptor's source is a female donor in good health, enrolled as a control in a pregnancy study. The sequences come from peripheral blood, collected in the third trimester of pregnancy. The CDR3, as DNA: TGTGCATTAGGTCAGGGATTAAGCTCTGGAAACACCATATATTTT. Its protein product is CALGQGLSSGNTIYF.